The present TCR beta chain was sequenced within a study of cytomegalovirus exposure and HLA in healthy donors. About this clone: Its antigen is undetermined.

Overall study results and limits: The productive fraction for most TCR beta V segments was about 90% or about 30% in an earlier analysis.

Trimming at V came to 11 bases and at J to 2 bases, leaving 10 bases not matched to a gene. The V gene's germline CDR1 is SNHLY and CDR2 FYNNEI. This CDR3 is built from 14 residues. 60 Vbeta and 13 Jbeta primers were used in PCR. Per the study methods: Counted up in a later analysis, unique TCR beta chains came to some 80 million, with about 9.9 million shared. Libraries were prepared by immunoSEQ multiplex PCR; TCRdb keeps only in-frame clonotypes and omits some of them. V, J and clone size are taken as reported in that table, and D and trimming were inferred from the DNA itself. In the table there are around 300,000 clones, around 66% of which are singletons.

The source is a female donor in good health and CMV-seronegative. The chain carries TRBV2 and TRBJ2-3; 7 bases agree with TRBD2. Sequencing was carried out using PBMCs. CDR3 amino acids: CAQSRGTNTDTQYF. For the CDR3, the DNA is TGTGCCCAGTCGCGGGGGACTAACACAGATACGCAGTATTTT.